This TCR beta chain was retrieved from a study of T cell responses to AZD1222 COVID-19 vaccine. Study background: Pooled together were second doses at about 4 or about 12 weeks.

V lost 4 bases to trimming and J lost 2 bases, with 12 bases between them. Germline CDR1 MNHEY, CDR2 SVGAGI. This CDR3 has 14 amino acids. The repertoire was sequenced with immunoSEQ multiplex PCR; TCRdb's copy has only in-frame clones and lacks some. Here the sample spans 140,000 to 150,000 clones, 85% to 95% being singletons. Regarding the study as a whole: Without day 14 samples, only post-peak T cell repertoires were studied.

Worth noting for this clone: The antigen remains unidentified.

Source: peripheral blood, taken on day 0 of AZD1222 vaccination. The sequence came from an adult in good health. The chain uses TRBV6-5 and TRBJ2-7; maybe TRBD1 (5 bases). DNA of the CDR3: TGTGCCAGCAGTTCAAAGACAGCACCCTACGAGCAGTACTTC. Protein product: CASSSKTAPYEQYF.